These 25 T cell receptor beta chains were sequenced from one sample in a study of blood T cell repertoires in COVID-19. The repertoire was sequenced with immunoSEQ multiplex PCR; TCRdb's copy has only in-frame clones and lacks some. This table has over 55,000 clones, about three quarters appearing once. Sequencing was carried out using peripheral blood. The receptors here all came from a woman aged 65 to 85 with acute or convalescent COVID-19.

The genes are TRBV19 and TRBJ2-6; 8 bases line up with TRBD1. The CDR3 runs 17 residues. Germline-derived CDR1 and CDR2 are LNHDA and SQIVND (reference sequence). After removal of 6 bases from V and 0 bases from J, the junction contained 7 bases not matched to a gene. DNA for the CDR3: TGTGCCAGTAGCGGGACAGGCGTCCTCTCTGGGGCCAACGTCCTGACTTTC. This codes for CASSGTGVLSGANVLTF.

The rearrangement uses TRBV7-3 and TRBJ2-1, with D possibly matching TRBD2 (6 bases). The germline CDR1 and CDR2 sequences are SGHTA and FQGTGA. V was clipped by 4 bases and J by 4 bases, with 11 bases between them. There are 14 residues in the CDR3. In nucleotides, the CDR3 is TGTGCCAGCAGCTCAAGCGGGCATTACAATGAGCAGTTCTTC. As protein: CASSSSGHYNEQFF. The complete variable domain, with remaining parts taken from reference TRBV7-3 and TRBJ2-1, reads GAGVSQTPSNKVTEKGKYVELRCDPISGHTALYWYRQSLGQGPEFLIYFQGTGAADDSGLPNDRFFAVRPEGSVSTLKIQRTERGDSAVYLCASSSSGHYNEQFFGPGTRLTVL.

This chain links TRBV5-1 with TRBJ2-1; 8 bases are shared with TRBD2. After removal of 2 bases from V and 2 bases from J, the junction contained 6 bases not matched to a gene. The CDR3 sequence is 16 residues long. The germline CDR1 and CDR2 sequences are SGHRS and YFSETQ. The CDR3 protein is CASSLRSGGPYNEQFF. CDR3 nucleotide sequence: TGCGCCAGCAGCTTAAGATCGGGAGGGCCCTACAATGAGCAGTTCTTC.

The CDR3 protein is CVRSHKGEGQDEQYF. CDR3 in DNA: TGTGTCAGAAGCCATAAGGGGGAGGGCCAGGACGAGCAGTACTTC. The genes are TRBV7-5 and TRBJ2-7; the table calls TRBD2, which could not be checked here. TRBV7-5 is tagged as a pseudogene. This CDR3 comprises 15 residues.

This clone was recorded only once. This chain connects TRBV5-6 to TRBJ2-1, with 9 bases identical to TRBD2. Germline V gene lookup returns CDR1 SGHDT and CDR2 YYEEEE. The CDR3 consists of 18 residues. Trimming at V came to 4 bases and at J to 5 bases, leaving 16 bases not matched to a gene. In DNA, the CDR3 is TGTGCCAGCAGCCGCTTAGCCGCCGGGACTAGCAACGACAATGAGCAGTTCTTC. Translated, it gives CASSRLAAGTSNDNEQFF.

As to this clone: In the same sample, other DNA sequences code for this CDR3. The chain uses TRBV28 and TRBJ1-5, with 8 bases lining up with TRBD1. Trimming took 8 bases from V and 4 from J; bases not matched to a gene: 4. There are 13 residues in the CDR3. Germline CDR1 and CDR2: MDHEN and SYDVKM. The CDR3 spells CASSDRGNQPQHF. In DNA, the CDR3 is TGTGCCAGCTCAGACAGGGGAAATCAGCCCCAGCATTTT.

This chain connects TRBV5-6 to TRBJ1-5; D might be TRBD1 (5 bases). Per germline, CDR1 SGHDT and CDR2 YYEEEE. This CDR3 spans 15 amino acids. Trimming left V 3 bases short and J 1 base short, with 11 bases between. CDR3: CASSSGQGSNQPQHF. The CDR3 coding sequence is TGTGCCAGCAGCTCGGGTCAGGGAAGCAATCAGCCCCAGCATTTT. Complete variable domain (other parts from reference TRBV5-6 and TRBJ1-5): DAGVTQSPTHLIKTRGQQVTLRCSPKSGHDTVSWYQQALGQGPQFIFQYYEEEERQRGNFPDRFSGHQFPNYSSELNVNALLLGDSALYLCASSSGQGSNQPQHFGDGTRLSIL.

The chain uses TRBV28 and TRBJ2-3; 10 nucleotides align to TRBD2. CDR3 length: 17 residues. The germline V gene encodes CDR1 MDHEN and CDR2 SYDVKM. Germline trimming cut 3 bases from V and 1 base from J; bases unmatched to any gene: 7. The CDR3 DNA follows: TGTGCCAGCAGTTTTACTAGCGGGGTTCTCGGCACAGATACGCAGTATTTT. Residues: CASSFTSGVLGTDTQYF.

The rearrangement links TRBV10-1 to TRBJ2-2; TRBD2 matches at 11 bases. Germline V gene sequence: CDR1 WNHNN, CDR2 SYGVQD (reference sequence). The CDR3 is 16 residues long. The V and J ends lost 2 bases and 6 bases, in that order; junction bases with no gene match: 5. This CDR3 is CASSETSGGPAGELFF. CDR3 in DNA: TGCGCCAGCAGTGAGACTAGCGGGGGCCCCGCCGGGGAGCTGTTTTTT.

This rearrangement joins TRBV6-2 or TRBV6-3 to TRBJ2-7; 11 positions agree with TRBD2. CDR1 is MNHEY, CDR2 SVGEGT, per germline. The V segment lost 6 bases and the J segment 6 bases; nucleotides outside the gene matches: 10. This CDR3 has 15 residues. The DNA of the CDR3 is TGTGCCAGCAGCCTGACTAGCGGGATAGGTGGCGAGCAGTACTTC. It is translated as CASSLTSGIGGEQYF.

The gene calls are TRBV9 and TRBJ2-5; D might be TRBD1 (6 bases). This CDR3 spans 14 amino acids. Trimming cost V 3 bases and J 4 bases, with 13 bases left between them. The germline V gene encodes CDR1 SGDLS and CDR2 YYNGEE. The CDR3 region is CASSALLGGETQYF. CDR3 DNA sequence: TGTGCCAGCAGCGCCCTCCTAGGGGGAGAGACCCAGTACTTC.

The CDR3 loop reads CASSKNTGAYGYTF. DNA of the CDR3: TGTGCCAGCAGCAAAAACACAGGGGCCTATGGCTACACCTTC. The chain is built from TRBV21-1 and TRBJ1-2; the table's D call, TRBD1, has no DNA check behind it. TRBV21-1 is termed a pseudogene. The CDR3 loop spans 14 amino acids.

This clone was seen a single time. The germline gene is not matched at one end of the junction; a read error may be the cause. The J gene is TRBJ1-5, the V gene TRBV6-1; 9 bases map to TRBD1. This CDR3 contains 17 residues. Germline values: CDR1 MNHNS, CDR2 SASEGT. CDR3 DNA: TGTGCCAGTAGTGACAGGGGGAGATCGGGTGGCAATCAGCCCCAGCATTTT. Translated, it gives CASSDRGRSGGNQPQHF.

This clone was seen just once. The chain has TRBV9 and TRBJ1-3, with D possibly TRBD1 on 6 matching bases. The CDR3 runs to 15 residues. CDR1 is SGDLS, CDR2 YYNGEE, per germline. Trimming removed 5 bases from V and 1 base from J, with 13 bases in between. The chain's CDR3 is CASREGQPSGNTIYF. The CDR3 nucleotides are TGTGCCAGCAGGGAAGGACAGCCGTCTGGAAACACCATATATTTT. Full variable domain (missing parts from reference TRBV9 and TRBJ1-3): DSGVTQTPKHLITATGQRVTLRCSPRSGDLSVYWYQQSLDQGLQFLIQYYNGEERAKGNILERFSAQQFPDLHSELNLSSLELGDSALYFCASREGQPSGNTIYFGEGSWLTVV.

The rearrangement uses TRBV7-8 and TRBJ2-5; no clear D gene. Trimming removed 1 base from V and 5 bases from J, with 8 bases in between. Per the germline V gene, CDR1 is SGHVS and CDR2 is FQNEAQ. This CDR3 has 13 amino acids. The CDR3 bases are TGTGCCAGCAGCTTAGACAGCCTCGAGACCCAGTACTTC. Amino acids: CASSLDSLETQYF. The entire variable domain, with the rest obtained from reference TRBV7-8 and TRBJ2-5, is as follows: GAGVSQSPRYKVAKRGQDVALRCDPISGHVSLFWYQQALGQGPEFLTYFQNEAQLDKSGLPSDRFFAERPEGSVSTLKIQRTQQEDSAVYLCASSLDSLETQYFGPGTRLLVL.

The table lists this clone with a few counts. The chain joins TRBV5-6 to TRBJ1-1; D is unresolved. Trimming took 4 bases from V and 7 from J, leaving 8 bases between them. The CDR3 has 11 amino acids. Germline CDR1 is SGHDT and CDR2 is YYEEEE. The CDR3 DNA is TGTGCCAGCAGCCGAGCGAGTGAAGCTTTCTTT. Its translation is CASSRASEAFF.

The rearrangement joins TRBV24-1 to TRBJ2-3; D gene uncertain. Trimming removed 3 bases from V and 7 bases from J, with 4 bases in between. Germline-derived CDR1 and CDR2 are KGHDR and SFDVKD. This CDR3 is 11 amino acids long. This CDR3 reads CATSDTNTQYF. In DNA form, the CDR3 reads TGTGCCACCAGTGATACAAATACGCAGTATTTT.

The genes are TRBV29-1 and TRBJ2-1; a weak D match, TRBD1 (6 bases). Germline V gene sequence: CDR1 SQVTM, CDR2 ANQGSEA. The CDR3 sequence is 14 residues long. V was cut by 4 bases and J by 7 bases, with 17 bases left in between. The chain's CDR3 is CSVVVWGRENEQFF. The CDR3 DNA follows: TGCAGCGTTGTTGTATGGGGGCGCGAAAATGAGCAGTTCTTC.

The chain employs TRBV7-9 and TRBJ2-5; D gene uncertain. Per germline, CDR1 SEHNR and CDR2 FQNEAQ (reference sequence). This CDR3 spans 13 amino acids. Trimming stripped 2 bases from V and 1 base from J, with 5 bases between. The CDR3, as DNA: TGTGCCAGCAGCTTATCGGTCCAAGAGACCCAGTACTTC. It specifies CASSLSVQETQYF.

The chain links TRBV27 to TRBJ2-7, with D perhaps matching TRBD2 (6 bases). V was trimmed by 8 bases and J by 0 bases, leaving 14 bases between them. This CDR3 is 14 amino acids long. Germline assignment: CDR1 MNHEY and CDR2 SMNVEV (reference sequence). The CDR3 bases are TGTGCCAGCTCCCGCTGGGGGGTCTCCTACGAGCAGTACTTC. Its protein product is CASSRWGVSYEQYF.

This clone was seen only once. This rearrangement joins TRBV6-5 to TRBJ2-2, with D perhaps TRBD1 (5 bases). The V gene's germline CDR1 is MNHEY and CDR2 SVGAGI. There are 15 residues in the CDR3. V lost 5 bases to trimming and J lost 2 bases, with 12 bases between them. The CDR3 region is CASSHVTANTGELFF. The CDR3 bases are TGTGCCAGCAGTCACGTGACAGCCAACACCGGGGAGCTGTTTTTT.

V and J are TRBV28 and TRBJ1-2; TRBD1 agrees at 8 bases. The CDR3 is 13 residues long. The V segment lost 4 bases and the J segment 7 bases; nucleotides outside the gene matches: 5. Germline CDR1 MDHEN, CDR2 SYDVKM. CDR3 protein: CASSSGGRVGYTF. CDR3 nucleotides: TGTGCCAGCAGTTCAGGGGGCCGGGTTGGCTACACCTTC.

CDR3 loop: CASSFLPGQIDNEQFF. In nucleotides, the CDR3 is TGTGCCAGCAGCTTTTTACCGGGACAGATCGACAATGAGCAGTTCTTC. The rearrangement links TRBV7-3 to TRBJ2-1; 7 bases match TRBD1. Germline-derived CDR1 and CDR2 are SGHTA and FQGTGA. The V segment lost 3 bases and the J segment 5 bases; nucleotides outside the gene matches: 10. The CDR3 is 16 amino acids. Using reference TRBV7-3 and TRBJ2-1 for the parts outside the CDR3, the full variable domain is GAGVSQTPSNKVTEKGKYVELRCDPISGHTALYWYRQSLGQGPEFLIYFQGTGAADDSGLPNDRFFAVRPEGSVSTLKIQRTERGDSAVYLCASSFLPGQIDNEQFFGPGTRLTVL.

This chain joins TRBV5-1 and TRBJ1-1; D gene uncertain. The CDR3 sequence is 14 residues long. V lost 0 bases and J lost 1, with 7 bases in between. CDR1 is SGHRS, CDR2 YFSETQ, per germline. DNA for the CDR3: TGCGCCAGCAGCTTGGCGACGGGGAACACTGAAGCTTTCTTT. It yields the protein CASSLATGNTEAFF.

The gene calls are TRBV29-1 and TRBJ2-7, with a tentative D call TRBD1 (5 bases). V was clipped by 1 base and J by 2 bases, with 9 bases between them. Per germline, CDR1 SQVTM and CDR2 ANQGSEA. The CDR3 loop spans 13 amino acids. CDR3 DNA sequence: TGCAGCGTTGAAGGTCAGGGAACCTACGAGCAGTACTTC. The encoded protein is CSVEGQGTYEQYF.